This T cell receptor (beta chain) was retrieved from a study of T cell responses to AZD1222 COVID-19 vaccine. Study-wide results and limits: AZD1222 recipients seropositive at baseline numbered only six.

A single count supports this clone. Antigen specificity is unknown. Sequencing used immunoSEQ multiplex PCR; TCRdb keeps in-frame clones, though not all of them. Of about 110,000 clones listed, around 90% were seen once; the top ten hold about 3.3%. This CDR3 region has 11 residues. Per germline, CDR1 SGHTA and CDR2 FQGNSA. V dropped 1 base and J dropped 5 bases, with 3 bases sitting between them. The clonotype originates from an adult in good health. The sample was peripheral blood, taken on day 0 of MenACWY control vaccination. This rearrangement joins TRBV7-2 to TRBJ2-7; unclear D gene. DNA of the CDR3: TGTGCCAGCAGCTTAGGGGACGAGCAGTACTTC. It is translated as CASSLGDEQYF.